Reported below is one TCR beta chain. Its antigen has not been determined. The input lacks base qualities; no much larger clone sits a single base away. Peripheral blood CD8+ and CD4+ T cells from healthy donors, Susac syndrome patients and multiple sclerosis patients were profiled using high-throughput TCR beta sequencing. The multiple sclerosis controls were treatment-naive patients who had stable or active relapsing-remitting disease and met the revised McDonald criteria. Bulk CD8+ and CD4+ T cells were purified by magnetic negative isolation, while CD8+ TEMRA cells were enriched using FACS. Blood was drawn into EDTA tubes, processed within 24 hours, and PBMCs were isolated by density gradient centrifugation. PBMCs intended for TCR sequencing were cryopreserved in liquid nitrogen and thawed later in a water bath at 37 degrees C. The sorted or isolated CD4+, CD8+ and CD8+ TEMRA cells had a purity of 90% or higher.

RNA was extracted using the RNeasy kit, and about 0.45 to 1 microgram was reverse transcribed with random hexamers. TCR beta CDR3 regions were amplified with the immunoSEQ multiplex PCR assay covering 54 Vbeta and 13 Jbeta segments. Bias from PCR amplification was corrected by using a synthetic template baseline for primer optimization and for computational correction. The authors' pipeline ran thus. Reads were assigned to V, D and J genes according to IMGT and analyzed in immunoSEQ Analyzer, with only productive sequences retained. To calculate clonality, Shannon entropy was normalized by log2 of the number of productive unique sequences and then subtracted from one. For each patient and control, public and private clones were evaluated within the 100 most prevalent clones. Susac-specific clones were defined as absent from healthy and MS cohorts, 1052 published viral clones and other ImmuneACCESS disease sequences. TCRdb reprocessing: public reads trimmed at Q25 with fastp, clones called with MiXCR, in-frame beta chains kept. Rows with a matching CDR3 protein are joined into one entry that keeps the most common DNA and genes. These V and J calls are TCRdb output, not the study's own analysis. Recorded for this sample are more than 90,000 distinct CDR3 sequences; 85% to 95% of them occurred a single time. The top ten hold 0.093% of the sample.

The data are from a study of CD8 T cells in Susac syndrome (dated by TCRdb to the late 2010s). Background on the whole study: The study used repertoire sequencing to test whether antigen drove CD8+ T cell activation and differentiation in Susac syndrome. Results and caveats for the whole study, not just this receptor: The study acknowledged that relatively few individuals were included in the TCR sequencing and HLA analysis.

This clonotype was sampled from a human donor with multiple sclerosis. The sample was CD4+ T cells from PBMCs.

The DNA sequence is given as TGTGCCAGCACGGTTCGTTGGGACACCATATATTTT. Its protein product is CASTVRWDTIYF. The receptor chain draws on TRBV2 and TRBJ1-3, with the D gene not confidently named. The germline V gene yields SNHLY for CDR1 and FYNNEI for CDR2. The V end loses 7 bases and the J end loses 8 bases, and a stretch of 12 bases separates them. Including cysteine and phenylalanine, the CDR3 has 12 amino acids. The retained sequence is limited to the CDR3, 36 bases, with the frame set at the first base.